What follows are 10 T cell receptor beta chains derived from one specimen sequenced in a study of Graves' ophthalmopathy and Graves' hyperthyroidism (dated by TCRdb to the late 2010s). The data were produced on an Illumina HiSeq 2000. TCR beta CDR3 regions were amplified from RNA transcripts for repertoire sequencing. The first round was an RT-PCR using HTBI primers with the Qiagen OneStep RT-PCR kit, and this first round was followed by a second-round multiplex PCR, then size selection and purification. The public reads were reprocessed in TCRdb via fastp at Q25 and MiXCR, keeping in-frame beta chains. Each CDR3 protein gets just one entry, which takes the most common genes and DNA from the rows behind it. The sample yields about 640,000 distinct CDR3 sequences; about two fifths were counted once. The top ten hold over 2.5% of the sample. The sequencing sample was made of peripheral blood. Every receptor here comes from an adult man with Graves' ophthalmopathy.

This chain connects TRBV20-1 to TRBJ2-5; TRBD1 aligns across 8 bases. This CDR3 is 13 amino acids long. The germline V gene has CDR1 DFQATT and CDR2 SNEGSKA (reference sequence). Trimming at V came to 5 bases and at J to 5 bases, leaving 7 bases not matched to a gene. The CDR3 coding sequence is TGCAGTGCTGGAGGGACAGGACGGGAGACCCAGTACTTC. Translating it yields CSAGGTGRETQYF.

The J gene is TRBJ1-3, the V gene TRBV11-2; 7 bases line up with TRBD1. The CDR3 is made up of 15 amino acids. Germline trimming cut 4 bases from V and 0 bases from J; bases unmatched to any gene: 3. Germline V lookup: CDR1 SGHAT, CDR2 FQNNGV. CDR3 sequence reads: CASSSTGDSGNTIYF. The CDR3 DNA is TGTGCCAGCAGCTCCACAGGGGACTCTGGAAACACCATATATTTT.

The chain joins TRBV6-5 to TRBJ2-7; no firm D call. The CDR3 is made up of 13 amino acids. Trimming removed 7 bases at V and 1 base at J, with 11 bases between. Germline CDR1 reads MNHEY; CDR2 reads SVGAGI. The CDR3, as DNA: TGTGCCAGCATCCCTCTCTTTTCCTACGAGCAGTACTTC. Translated: CASIPLFSYEQYF.

Note on this clonotype: The junction and the germline gene differ at one end; a read error may be behind it. This chain connects TRBV9 to TRBJ2-2; TRBD1 aligns across 11 bases. Germline CDR1 SGDLS, CDR2 YYNGEE. The length of the CDR3 is 16 residues. The CDR3 spells CASSSGQGAPTGKLFF. Written as DNA, the CDR3 is TGTGCCAGCTCAAGCGGACAGGGGGCACCCACCGGGAAGCTGTTTTTT. Looking up the rest from reference TRBV9 and TRBJ2-2 gives the full variable domain: DSGVTQTPKHLITATGQRVTLRCSPRSGDLSVYWYQQSLDQGLQFLIQYYNGEERAKGNILERFSAQQFPDLHSELNLSSLELGDSALYFCASSSGQGAPTGKLFFGEGSRLTVL.

Ten or more counts support this clonotype. The gene calls are TRBV4-2 and TRBJ2-5; 7 bases fit TRBD2. The V gene end was trimmed by 0 bases and the J gene end by 5 bases; junction bases not matched to a gene: 12. The CDR3 has 17 residues. Germline V gene data show CDR1 as LGHNA and CDR2 as YNFKEQ. CDR3 loop: CASSQDGQASGGETQYF. The DNA of the CDR3 is TGTGCCAGCAGCCAAGATGGGCAGGCTAGCGGCGGGGAGACCCAGTACTTC.

The chain has TRBV7-2 and TRBJ2-7; 9 nucleotides line up with TRBD1. CDR3 length: 14 residues. Germline assignment: CDR1 SGHTA and CDR2 FQGNSA. The J segment lost 4 bases and the V segment lost 5 bases, leaving 6 bases of the junction unmatched. The DNA for the CDR3 is TGTGCCAGCAGCCTAGGACAGGGGTGGTACGAGCAGTACTTC. This codes for CASSLGQGWYEQYF.

Comments on this clonotype: The conserved phenylalanine or tryptophan is not found at the CDR3 terminus, so this likely reflects a read error. This chain links TRBV10-3 with TRBJ2-7, with 7 bases identical to TRBD1. The CDR3 spans 12 residues. The germline gives CDR1 ENHRY, CDR2 SYGVKD. V trimming: 5 bases; J trimming: 7 bases; junction bases outside the gene matches: 5. CDR3 nucleotide sequence: TGTGCCATCAGTAAAACAGGGGTTGAGCAGTACCTC. This sequence encodes CAISKTGVEQYL.

About this clonotype itself: One end of the junction fails to match germline, which may point to a read error. The chain combines TRBV10-2 with TRBJ1-1; 9 nucleotides agree with TRBD1. Germline CDR1 reads WSHSY; CDR2 reads SAAADI. CDR3 length: 16 residues. DNA for the CDR3: TGTGCCAGCTCAGACCCGGGACAGGGCTGGAACACTGAAGCTTTCTTT. It specifies CASSDPGQGWNTEAFF.

This clonotype was counted many times. The genes are TRBV24-1 and TRBJ1-1; no clear D. Germline CDR1 is KGHDR and CDR2 is SFDVKD. V was trimmed by 2 bases and J by 5 bases, leaving 8 bases between them. CDR3 size: 13 residues. The CDR3 spells CATSDSDGTEAFF. In DNA form, the CDR3 reads TGTGCCACCAGTGATTCCGACGGGACTGAAGCTTTCTTT.

The chain couples TRBV7-2 to TRBJ1-5; 9 bases fit TRBD1. The junction had 13 bases not matched to a gene; V was cut back by 5 bases and J by 2 bases. The length of the CDR3 is 18 residues. Germline-derived CDR1 and CDR2 are SGHTA and FQGNSA. CDR3 amino acids: CASSQGPWRTGGNQPQHF. In DNA, the CDR3 is TGTGCCAGCAGCCAAGGCCCATGGAGGACAGGGGGCAATCAGCCCCAGCATTTT. Based on the CDR3 plus reference TRBV7-2 and TRBJ1-5, the full variable domain is GAGVSQSPSNKVTEKGKDVELRCDPISGHTALYWYRQSLGQGLEFLIYFQGNSAPDKSGLPSDRFSAERTGGSVSTLTIQRTQQEDSAVYLCASSQGPWRTGGNQPQHFGDGTRLSIL.